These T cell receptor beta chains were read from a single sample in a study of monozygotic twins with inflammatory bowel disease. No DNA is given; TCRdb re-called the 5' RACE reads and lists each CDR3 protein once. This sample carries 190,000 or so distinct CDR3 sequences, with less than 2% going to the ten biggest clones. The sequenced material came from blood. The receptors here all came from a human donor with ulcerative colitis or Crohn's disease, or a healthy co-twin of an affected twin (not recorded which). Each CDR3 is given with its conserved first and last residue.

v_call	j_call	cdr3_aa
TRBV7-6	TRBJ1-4	CASSPVFSNKKLFF
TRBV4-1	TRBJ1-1	CASSQDPGPMNTEAFF
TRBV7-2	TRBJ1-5	CASSPNQGGNNQPQHF
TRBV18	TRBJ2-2	CASSPVERANTGELFF
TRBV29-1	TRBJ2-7	CSVAGSTYEQYF
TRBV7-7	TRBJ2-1	CASSRDRYNEQFF
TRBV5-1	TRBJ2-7	CASSLVPSGGGLYEQYF
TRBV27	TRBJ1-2	CASSLYGTNNYGYTF
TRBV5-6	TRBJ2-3	CASSKRSTDTQYF
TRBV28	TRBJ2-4	CASSLMGLLEAKNIQYF
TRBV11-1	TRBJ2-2	CASSLAGFTGELFF
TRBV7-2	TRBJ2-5	CASSPRPSGQETQYF
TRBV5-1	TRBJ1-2	CASSPGPQNGYTF
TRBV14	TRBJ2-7	CASSQEYAGGQYF
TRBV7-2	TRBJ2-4	CASSPQAKNIQYF
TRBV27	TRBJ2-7	CASSFREGVYEQYF
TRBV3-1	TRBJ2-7	CASSQDYGSYEQYF
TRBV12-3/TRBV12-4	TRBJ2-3	CASSAPTSGGEDTQYF
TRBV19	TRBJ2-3	CASRDGTSTDTQYF
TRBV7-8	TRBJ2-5	CASSSWGGSDQETQYF
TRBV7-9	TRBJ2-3	CASSLARTSADTQYF
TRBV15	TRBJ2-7	CATSRATGPSYEQYF
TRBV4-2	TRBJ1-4	CASSPRSTNEKLFF
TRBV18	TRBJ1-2	CASSPDRGYTF
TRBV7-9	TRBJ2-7	CASSLEVSLYEQYF
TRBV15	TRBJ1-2	CATSRDPATGGLSGYTF
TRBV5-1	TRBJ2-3	CASSLVAGGPDTQYF
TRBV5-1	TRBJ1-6	CASSLTQGSPLHF
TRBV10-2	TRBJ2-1	CASSESLATTYNEQFF
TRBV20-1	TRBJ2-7	CSAGGLAGYEQYF
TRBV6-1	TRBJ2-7	CASSEPNRGSYEQYF